This T cell receptor (beta chain) was identified during a study of PD-L1 blockade in urothelial cancer. Study details: Blood analysis occurred 3 weeks (second dose) and 6 weeks after treatment start. The study, taken as a whole, reports: In blood sampled pretreatment, TCR clonality below the median predicted better survival.

Indicated time point: peripheral blood 6 weeks after treatment start. Locally advanced or metastatic urothelial carcinoma was present in patients. Here immunoSEQ multiplex PCR was the method, and the copy in TCRdb shows in-frame clones only, minus some. The sample lists 90,000 to 130,000 clones; roughly 90% were seen once. On this clone itself: Its antigen is undetermined.

Trimming took off 0 bases at V and 5 bases at J, with 18 bases between the two ends. Germline V gives CDR1 MNHNS, CDR2 SASEGT. The CDR3 length is 17 residues. The chain is built from TRBV6-1 and TRBJ2-3, with D maybe TRBD2 (6 bases). Source: PBMCs, taken around atezolizumab (anti-PD-L1) treatment. This receptor was obtained from a man in his 60s with urothelial cancer. The DNA for the CDR3 is TGTGCCAGCAGTGAAGCTGGCGGTAGCGGTCAAAGAGATACGCAGTATTTT. This gives the protein CASSEAGGSGQRDTQYF.